This passage covers 28 T cell receptor beta chains from one sample sequenced in a study of OX40 agonist ivuxolimab in advanced cancers. Measured with immunoSEQ multiplex PCR; TCRdb has only the in-frame clones, and not every one. The table includes under 50,000 clones, 87% detected once. Sample: CD4+ or CD8+ T cells sorted from blood, taken in a trial of the OX40 agonist ivuxolimab. These receptors were obtained from an adult with an advanced solid tumor such as melanoma, head and neck, liver or kidney cancer.

The chain has TRBV18 and TRBJ2-6; D is ambiguous. V gave up 4 bases and J gave up 0 bases, with 10 bases separating them. The CDR3 has 16 amino acids. CDR1 and CDR2 from the germline V gene are KGHSH and LQKENI. The CDR3 nucleotides read TGTGCCAGCTCACGACATCAGATCTCTGGGGCCAACGTCCTGACTTTC. Translating it yields CASSRHQISGANVLTF.

V and J are TRBV5-1 and TRBJ2-5, with 10 bases lining up with TRBD1. The CDR3 loop spans 14 amino acids. Germline V CDR1 and CDR2: SGHRS, YFSETQ. J gave up 9 bases and V 0 bases, and 5 bases lay outside the gene matches. The CDR3 is CASSLGQGAEAQYF. The CDR3 nucleotides are TGCGCCAGCAGCTTGGGACAGGGGGCTGAGGCCCAGTACTTC.

V is TRBV2 and J is TRBJ2-7; 9 nucleotides line up with TRBD1. The germline V gene encodes CDR1 SNHLY and CDR2 FYNNEI. V shed 5 bases and J 3 bases; nucleotides not matched to a gene: 8. CDR3 length equals 15 residues. In nucleotides, the CDR3 is TGTGCCAGCAGTTCAGGACAGGGGTTCAGCTACGAGCAGTACTTC. This codes for CASSSGQGFSYEQYF.

The rearrangement links TRBV7-2 to TRBJ2-7, with TRBD1 matching over 8 bases. Unmatched junction bases numbered 3, after V lost 1 base and J lost 1 base. The germline gives CDR1 SGHTA, CDR2 FQGNSA. The CDR3 loop spans 15 amino acids. CDR3 coding DNA: TGTGCCAGCAGCTTAGGGGGACAGGTTTCCTACGAGCAGTACTTC. Translating gives CASSLGGQVSYEQYF.

V usage is TRBV5-1 and J usage is TRBJ1-1; 10 bases are shared with TRBD1. Germline V gene sequence: CDR1 SGHRS, CDR2 YFSETQ. The trim removed 6 bases at V and 0 bases at J, leaving 8 bases unmatched. This CDR3 comprises 16 residues. CDR3 in DNA: TGCGCCAGCACCCTGACAGGGGGCCTTATGAACACTGAAGCTTTCTTT. Its protein product is CASTLTGGLMNTEAFF.

This clone was detected a few times. The rearrangement joins TRBV9 to TRBJ1-2; TRBD1 is a possible D gene (6 bases). Trimming removed 0 bases at V and 6 bases at J, with 33 bases between. CDR3 length: 21 residues. Germline assignment: CDR1 SGDLS and CDR2 YYNGEE. DNA of the CDR3: TGTGCCAGCAGCGTAGCTCGGACAGTAAGGGAACGGGAACGCGGCTTGGATGGCTACACCTTC. This gives the protein CASSVARTVRERERGLDGYTF.

This chain joins TRBV5-6 and TRBJ2-5; 11 bases match TRBD1. The CDR3 is 16 residues long. V lost 1 base and J lost 1; bases outside the gene matches: 3. Per the germline V gene, CDR1 is SGHDT and CDR2 is YYEEEE. In nucleotides, the CDR3 is TGTGCCAGCAGCTTGTGGACAGGGGGCTTCCAAGAGACCCAGTACTTC. This encodes CASSLWTGGFQETQYF.

The J gene is TRBJ2-5, the V gene TRBV5-4; 8 bases are shared with TRBD2. V lost 6 bases, J lost 7 bases, and 14 bases stayed unmatched. The germline gives CDR1 SGHNT, CDR2 YYREEE (reference sequence). The CDR3 totals 15 residues. CDR3 sequence reads: CASTDLAGNLGTQYF. The DNA for the CDR3 is TGTGCCAGCACCGATCTAGCGGGTAACCTTGGGACCCAGTACTTC.

The rearrangement links TRBV5-8 to TRBJ2-1; maybe TRBD1 (6 bases). This CDR3 spans 13 amino acids. The germline V and J ends were trimmed by 5 bases and 16 bases, with 22 bases remaining between them. Germline V lookup: CDR1 SGHTS, CDR2 YDEGEE. This chain's CDR3 is CASSLPDSSESFF. For the CDR3, the DNA is TGTGCCAGCAGTTTACCGGACAGCTCAGAATCATTCTTC.

The V gene is TRBV29-1, the J gene TRBJ2-2; 7 positions agree with TRBD2. Germline V gives CDR1 SQVTM, CDR2 ANQGSEA. The CDR3 length is 14 residues. V was clipped by 5 bases and J by 3 bases; unmatched bases: 6. CDR3 nucleotide sequence: TGCAGCGTTACCGACGGGAGGCACACCGGGGAGCTGTTTTTT. The encoded protein is CSVTDGRHTGELFF.

The chain joins TRBV18 to TRBJ1-2; 7 nucleotides align to TRBD1. The CDR3 runs to 15 residues. V lost 3 bases to trimming and J lost 1 base; unmatched junction nucleotides: 5. Germline CDR1 and CDR2: KGHSH and LQKENI. The CDR3 DNA is TGTGCCAGCTCACCGTCCCAGGGGGTTAACTATGGCTACACCTTC. Protein product: CASSPSQGVNYGYTF.

J is TRBJ1-1 and V is TRBV7-6, with a tentative D call TRBD1 (5 bases). CDR1 SGHVS and CDR2 FNYEAQ come from the germline V gene. CDR3 size: 11 residues. Trimming removed 5 bases at V and 11 bases at J, with 12 bases between. The CDR3 region is CASSARDLAFF. The DNA for the CDR3 is TGTGCCAGCAGCGCCCGGGACCTCGCTTTCTTT. Variable domain in full (rest from reference TRBV7-6 and TRBJ1-1): GAGVSQSPRYKVTKRGQDVALRCDPISGHVSLYWYRQALGQGPEFLTYFNYEAQQDKSGLPNDRFSAERPEGSISTLTIQRTEQRDSAMYRCASSARDLAFFGQGTRLTVV.

This chain joins TRBV7-8 and TRBJ2-5; TRBD1 matches 11 bases. Trimming took 2 bases from V and 5 from J; bases not matched to a gene: 7. The CDR3 consists of 16 residues. In germline, CDR1 is SGHVS, CDR2 FQNEAQ. CDR3: CASSLTGTGGPETQYF. As DNA, the CDR3 is TGTGCCAGCAGCTTAACCGGGACAGGGGGTCCCGAGACCCAGTACTTC.

V gene TRBV5-4 combines with J gene TRBJ2-5, with D perhaps TRBD1 (7 bases). V lost 7 bases, J lost 4 bases, and 26 bases lay in between. Germline V gene sequence: CDR1 SGHNT, CDR2 YYREEE (reference sequence). The length of the CDR3 is 17 residues. CDR3 in DNA: TGTGCCAGCTACTATTCTCAGGGGGGCGTCGGGCTAGAGACCCAGTACTTC. Residues: CASYYSQGGVGLETQYF.

The chain carries TRBV11-2 and TRBJ2-3; possible D gene TRBD2, 5 bases. Per the germline V gene, CDR1 is SGHAT and CDR2 is FQNNGV. This CDR3 comprises 16 residues. The ends were cut back, 5 bases at V and 0 bases at J, with 15 bases in the middle. CDR3 residues: CASSPRGPASTDTQYF. As DNA, the CDR3 is TGTGCCAGCAGCCCCCGAGGGCCAGCTAGCACAGATACGCAGTATTTT.

The V and J genes are TRBV6-1 and TRBJ2-4, with TRBD1 as a possible D gene (6 bases). The CDR3 sequence is 16 residues long. V lost 3 bases and J 0 bases, leaving 12 bases between the germline ends. Germline values: CDR1 MNHNS, CDR2 SASEGT. The CDR3 is CASSDKGVLAKNIQYF. For the CDR3, the DNA is TGTGCCAGCAGTGATAAGGGGGTTCTAGCCAAAAACATTCAGTACTTC.

There are a few counts of this clone. This rearrangement joins TRBV6-5 to TRBJ1-5; D may be TRBD1 (5 bases). V was trimmed by 0 bases and J by 4 bases, leaving 10 bases between them. This CDR3 comprises 15 residues. The germline V gene has CDR1 MNHEY and CDR2 SVGAGI. CDR3 loop: CASSYSQGGNQPQHF. The CDR3 coding sequence is TGTGCCAGCAGTTACTCCCAGGGAGGGAATCAGCCCCAGCATTTT.

The V call is TRBV15, the J call TRBJ2-3, with D possibly TRBD2 on 6 matching bases. CDR1 and CDR2 (germline): LNHNV, YYDKDF (reference sequence). Trimming took 7 bases from V and 0 from J, leaving 14 bases between them. The CDR3 extends over 15 amino acids. The chain's CDR3 is CATISGNPSTDTQYF. The CDR3 DNA follows: TGTGCCACCATTAGCGGAAACCCTAGCACAGATACGCAGTATTTT.

The CDR3 loop reads CASSFVSGLSNQPQHF. DNA for the CDR3: TGTGCCAGCAGCTTCGTCAGCGGTCTTAGCAATCAGCCCCAGCATTTT. The chain combines TRBV7-9 with TRBJ1-5; D gene uncertain. This CDR3 is 16 amino acids long. Trimming pared 3 bases from V and 0 bases from J, leaving 12 bases between. From germline, CDR1 is SEHNR and CDR2 FQNEAQ (reference sequence). Full variable domain (remainder filled in from reference TRBV7-9 and TRBJ1-5): DTGVSQNPRHKITKRGQNVTFRCDPISEHNRLYWYRQTLGQGPEFLTYFQNEAQLEKSRLLSDRFSAERPKGSFSTLEIQRTEQGDSAMYLCASSFVSGLSNQPQHFGDGTRLSIL.

The gene calls are TRBV19 and TRBJ2-3; 7 nucleotides align to TRBD1. Losses at the gene ends were 10 bases for V and 2 bases for J; bases not matched to a gene: 6. Germline V gene sequence: CDR1 LNHDA, CDR2 SQIVND (reference sequence). The CDR3 runs to 13 residues. Here the CDR3 reads CATKTGNTDTQYF. The CDR3 DNA follows: TGTGCCACCAAGACAGGGAACACAGATACGCAGTATTTT.

V gene TRBV5-6 combines with J gene TRBJ2-4; D is perhaps TRBD1 (5 bases). Trimming removed 3 bases at V and 0 bases at J, with 13 bases between. This CDR3 region has 16 residues. CDR1 and CDR2 (germline): SGHDT, YYEEEE. The chain's CDR3 is CASSSLRALAKNIQYF. CDR3 DNA: TGTGCCAGCAGCTCACTCAGGGCCTTAGCCAAAAACATTCAGTACTTC.

The gene calls are TRBV5-1 and TRBJ1-3, with 7 positions matching TRBD1. The length of the CDR3 is 16 residues. Germline assignment: CDR1 SGHRS and CDR2 YFSETQ. V shed 3 bases, J shed 0 bases, and the junction held 6 bases outside the gene matches. The CDR3 here is CASSWGDRLSGNTIYF. The CDR3 DNA follows: TGCGCCAGCAGCTGGGGGGACAGACTCTCTGGAAACACCATATATTTT.

CDR3 amino acids: CASSFDVSNQPQHF. In nucleotides, the CDR3 is TGTGCCAGCAGTTTCGACGTCAGCAATCAGCCCCAGCATTTT. The V and J genes are TRBV28 and TRBJ1-5; no clear D. Looked up from germline, CDR1 is MDHEN and CDR2 is SYDVKM. V was cut by 3 bases and J by 1 base, with 7 bases left in between. CDR3 length: 14 residues. The full variable domain, its missing parts supplied by reference TRBV28 and TRBJ1-5, is DVKVTQSSRYLVKRTGEKVFLECVQDMDHENMFWYRQDPGLGLRLIYFSYDVKMKEKGDIPEGYSVSREKKERFSLILESASTNQTSMYLCASSFDVSNQPQHFGDGTRLSIL.

This clone is a singleton in its sample. The chain carries TRBV29-1 and TRBJ1-1; 10 nucleotides match TRBD1. The CDR3 spans 12 residues. The ends lost 6 bases at V and 12 bases at J; junction bases unmatched: 10. The germline V gene has CDR1 SQVTM and CDR2 ANQGSEA. The CDR3 sequence is CSVHPGQGRPFF. The DNA for the CDR3 is TGCAGCGTCCACCCGGGACAGGGGAGGCCTTTCTTT.

This clone was observed a handful of times. This chain uses TRBV2 with TRBJ1-5; TRBD1 aligns across 9 bases. V lost 6 bases to trimming and J lost 4 bases; unmatched junction nucleotides: 1. This CDR3 is 13 amino acids long. Germline loops: CDR1 SNHLY, CDR2 FYNNEI. The DNA of the CDR3 is TGTGCCAGCAGACAGGGGGCAAATCAGCCCCAGCATTTT. Encoded protein: CASRQGANQPQHF.

The chain recombines TRBV23-1 with TRBJ2-1, with 7 bases aligning to TRBD1. TRBV23-1 is recorded as an ORF, its role being uncertain. The CDR3 has 14 residues. Unmatched junction bases numbered 5, after V lost 4 bases and J lost 5 bases. CDR3: CASSRPQGDNEQFF. Here the CDR3 DNA reads TGCGCCAGCAGTCGACCTCAGGGGGACAATGAGCAGTTCTTC.

This chain uses TRBV23-1 with TRBJ2-7; 11 bases line up with TRBD2. TRBV23-1 qualifies as an ORF whose function is uncertain. V lost 3 bases, J lost 6 bases, and 10 bases stayed unmatched. This CDR3 is built from 16 residues. CDR3 region: CASSQPLSGGAGEQYF. DNA of the CDR3: TGCGCCAGCAGTCAGCCGCTTAGCGGGGGGGCGGGCGAGCAGTACTTC.

The J gene is TRBJ2-5, the V gene TRBV6-1; 7 bases agree with TRBD1. The J call may not be correct, given that the DNA end is closer to TRBJ2-7. CDR1 and CDR2 (germline): MNHNS, SASEGT. This CDR3 contains 15 residues. The CDR3 reads CASSRRTGQINEQYF. The CDR3 DNA sequence: TGTGCCAGCTCACGCCGGACAGGACAAATCAACGAGCAGTACTTC.